These 24 T cell receptor beta chains came from one sample sequenced in a study of T cell responses to AZD1222 COVID-19 vaccine. Measured with immunoSEQ multiplex PCR; TCRdb has only the in-frame clones, and not every one. In the table there are 100,000 to 150,000 clones, less than 90% of which are singletons. The specimen was peripheral blood, collected on day 0 of AZD1222 vaccination. Every receptor here comes from an adult in good health.

The gene calls are TRBV6-2 or TRBV6-3 and TRBJ1-2, with 7 bases matching TRBD1. Germline V lookup: CDR1 MNHEY, CDR2 SVGEGT. V lost 5 bases, J lost 7 bases, and 10 bases stayed unmatched. The CDR3 spans 14 residues. The chain's CDR3 is CASSTPTGLGGYTF. DNA for the CDR3: TGTGCCAGCAGTACCCCGACAGGGTTGGGTGGCTACACCTTC.

This clone was counted a single time. V is TRBV6-5 and J is TRBJ2-7; a possible D gene is TRBD2 (5 bases). The CDR3 is 14 residues long. Germline CDR1 is MNHEY and CDR2 is SVGAGI. The V and J ends lost 2 bases and 0 bases respectively, with 8 bases between them. The CDR3 DNA sequence: TGTGCCAGCAGTTACGCGGGCCTCTCCTACGAGCAGTACTTC. Its protein is CASSYAGLSYEQYF.

The rearrangement links TRBV10-3 to TRBJ2-3; unclear D gene. The length of the CDR3 is 13 residues. Germline assignment: CDR1 ENHRY and CDR2 SYGVKD. V shed 6 bases and J shed 4 bases, with 11 bases lying between them. The CDR3 nucleotides are TGTGCCATCAGAGGAGTGGCGGCAGATACGCAGTATTTT. Residues: CAIRGVAADTQYF.

This clone was detected once. The V and J genes are TRBV28 and TRBJ2-7; TRBD1 matches 10 bases. The trim removed 5 bases at V and 3 bases at J, leaving 7 bases unmatched. Germline V gene lookup returns CDR1 MDHEN and CDR2 SYDVKM. This CDR3 has 15 residues. CDR3 nucleotides: TGTGCCAGCAGTCTACCGGGACAGGGGAACTACGAGCAGTACTTC. This gives the protein CASSLPGQGNYEQYF.

The V call is TRBV4-2, the J call TRBJ2-7; TRBD1 matches at 10 bases. Germline loops: CDR1 LGHNA, CDR2 YNFKEQ. Trimming took 3 bases from V and 0 from J; bases not matched to a gene: 2. This CDR3 has 15 residues. The CDR3 spells CASSQGQGSSYEQYF. CDR3 bases: TGTGCCAGCAGCCAGGGACAGGGGTCCTCCTACGAGCAGTACTTC.

The rearrangement joins TRBV7-2 to TRBJ2-5; 8 bases align to TRBD2. V dropped 0 bases and J dropped 3; count of bases not matched to a gene: 3. The CDR3 covers 15 residues. Germline CDR1 SGHTA, CDR2 FQGNSA. The DNA for the CDR3 is TGTGCCAGCAGCTTAGCTAGTAGCGGGGAAGAGACCCAGTACTTC. This translates into CASSLASSGEETQYF.

This clone was seen just once. The CDR3 DNA sequence: TGTGCCAGCAGCAGATCATTAGGGACAGGGTCAAATGAGCAGTTCTTC. It encodes CASSRSLGTGSNEQFF. V and J are TRBV7-3 and TRBJ2-1; 9 bases are shared with TRBD1. V trimming: 5 bases; J trimming: 7 bases; junction bases outside the gene matches: 12. The V gene's germline CDR1 is SGHTA and CDR2 FQGTGA. CDR3 length: 16 amino acids.

The V gene is TRBV4-1, the J gene TRBJ1-4, with 10 bases lining up with TRBD1. Germline V gene data show CDR1 as MGHRA and CDR2 as YSYEKL. This CDR3 is 18 amino acids long. After removal of 7 bases from V and 6 bases from J, the junction contained 17 bases not matched to a gene. CDR3 sequence: CASNRGLGTGVLDEKLFF. The DNA of the CDR3 is TGCGCCAGCAACCGAGGTTTGGGGACAGGGGTCCTTGATGAAAAACTGTTTTTT.

The CDR3 here is CSASGQGAGTGELFF. CDR3 in DNA: TGCAGTGCTAGTGGTCAGGGGGCGGGCACCGGGGAGCTGTTTTTT. This chain uses TRBV20-1 with TRBJ2-2; 8 positions agree with TRBD1. Trimming took 3 bases from V and 4 from J; bases not matched to a gene: 7. The germline gives CDR1 DFQATT, CDR2 SNEGSKA (reference sequence). The CDR3 length is 15 residues.

This chain connects TRBV30 to TRBJ2-3, with TRBD1 identical over 7 bases. The CDR3 extends over 12 amino acids. Unmatched junction bases numbered 5, after V lost 4 bases and J lost 7 bases. Looked up from germline, CDR1 is GTSNPN and CDR2 is SVGIG (reference sequence). The DNA for the CDR3 is TGTGCCTGGAAGGGGGCCAGAAATACGCAGTATTTT. Protein sequence: CAWKGARNTQYF.

The chain joins TRBV5-1 to TRBJ2-7; perhaps TRBD2 as D (6 bases). Germline V gene sequence: CDR1 SGHRS, CDR2 YFSETQ. V lost 4 bases and J 5 bases, leaving 19 bases between the germline ends. The CDR3 is 15 residues long. This CDR3 is CASSVEGPSANEQYF. In DNA, the CDR3 is TGCGCCAGCAGCGTGGAGGGCCCCTCCGCCAACGAGCAGTACTTC.

The gene calls are TRBV27 and TRBJ1-3; a possible D gene is TRBD1 (5 bases). CDR3 length: 15 amino acids. Germline CDR1 is MNHEY and CDR2 is SMNVEV (reference sequence). The V end was cut by 4 bases, the J end by 0 bases, with 10 bases between. CDR3 sequence (DNA): TGTGCCAGCAGTTCTGGGACGGCCTCTGGAAACACCATATATTTT. This gives the protein CASSSGTASGNTIYF.

The chain combines TRBV27 with TRBJ1-3; TRBD1 matches 8 bases. The CDR3 consists of 15 residues. Germline V gene data show CDR1 as MNHEY and CDR2 as SMNVEV (reference sequence). After removal of 5 bases from V and 7 bases from J, the junction contained 10 bases not matched to a gene. In DNA, the CDR3 is TGTGCCAGCAGTCCCCTCCGGGACAGGTTCAACACCATATATTTT. It codes for CASSPLRDRFNTIYF.

This chain connects TRBV10-3 to TRBJ2-7; D is ambiguous. Germline V gene data show CDR1 as ENHRY and CDR2 as SYGVKD. Trimming left V 3 bases short and J 5 bases short, with 5 bases between. The CDR3 spans 11 residues. DNA of the CDR3: TGTGCCATCAGTGAAGGTAACGAGCAGTACTTC. Translating gives CAISEGNEQYF.

The chain carries TRBV5-4 and TRBJ1-1, with D perhaps matching TRBD1 (6 bases). V shed 1 base and J shed 3 bases, with 10 bases lying between them. Germline loops: CDR1 SGHNT, CDR2 YYREEE (reference sequence). The CDR3 consists of 14 residues. Here the CDR3 reads CASSLRGEDTEAFF. CDR3 sequence (DNA): TGTGCCAGCAGCTTGAGGGGGGAGGACACTGAAGCTTTCTTT.

This chain connects TRBV7-9 to TRBJ2-1, with TRBD2 identical over 9 bases. The V segment lost 5 bases and the J segment 14 bases; nucleotides outside the gene matches: 16. The CDR3 has 15 amino acids. Germline V gives CDR1 SEHNR, CDR2 FQNEAQ (reference sequence). This CDR3 is CASSPGVAGAPVEFF. CDR3 DNA sequence: TGTGCCAGCAGCCCCGGGGTAGCGGGGGCCCCTGTGGAGTTCTTC.

The chain carries TRBV27 and TRBJ2-1; the D gene is possibly TRBD2 (5 bases). CDR3 size: 15 residues. Trimming cost V 3 bases and J 6 bases, with 15 bases left between them. Per the germline V gene, CDR1 is MNHEY and CDR2 is SMNVEV (reference sequence). In nucleotides, the CDR3 is TGTGCCAGCAGTTTCGACGGGATAGGTGGCAATGAGCAGTTCTTC. The encoded protein is CASSFDGIGGNEQFF.

The chain recombines TRBV4-1 with TRBJ1-6, with D possibly TRBD1 on 5 matching bases. This CDR3 has 15 amino acids. V dropped 0 bases and J dropped 15 bases, with 18 bases sitting between them. Germline V CDR1 and CDR2: MGHRA, YSYEKL. The chain's CDR3 is CASSQESAVPRGLHF. CDR3 DNA: TGCGCCAGCAGCCAAGAATCCGCAGTCCCGAGGGGCCTCCACTTT.

This sequence joins TRBV3-1 (or the pseudogene TRBV3-2) and TRBJ1-2; D gene uncertain. The CDR3 runs to 14 residues. Germline CDR1 and CDR2: LGHDT and YNNKEL (reference sequence). Trimming stripped 0 bases from V and 8 bases from J, with 13 bases between. For the CDR3, the DNA is TGTGCCAGCAGCCAAGAAAGGAGTCGGGTCGGCTACACCTTC. It encodes CASSQERSRVGYTF.

This chain joins TRBV2 and TRBJ2-1, with D maybe TRBD1 (8 bases). The CDR3 has 15 amino acids. The germline CDR1 and CDR2 sequences are SNHLY and FYNNEI. Trimming cost V 1 base and J 3 bases, with 10 bases left between them. The CDR3 region is CASSEDRGGYNEQFF. The CDR3 DNA follows: TGTGCCAGCAGTGAAGACAGGGGGGGCTACAATGAGCAGTTCTTC.

The V call is TRBV21-1, the J call TRBJ1-1; TRBD1 reflects the table's D call only, with no check against the DNA. TRBV21-1 counts as a pseudogene. The CDR3 extends over 16 amino acids. The CDR3 coding sequence is TGTGCCAGCAGCAGAATCGACAGGGGTACGAACACTGAAGCTTTCTTT. Translation: CASSRIDRGTNTEAFF.

The rearrangement links TRBV11-1 to TRBJ1-1; TRBD1 might be the D (6 bases). The CDR3 has 15 residues. V shed 1 base and J shed 1 base, with 10 bases lying between them. Germline loops: CDR1 SGHAT, CDR2 FQDESV (reference sequence). Here the CDR3 DNA reads TGTGCCAGCAGCTTAGAGGGGGGCCGGAACACTGAAGCTTTCTTT. Protein product: CASSLEGGRNTEAFF.

The chain is built from TRBV4-2 and TRBJ2-1; 7 bases agree with TRBD2. The germline V gene encodes CDR1 LGHNA and CDR2 YNFKEQ. Trimming took 4 bases from V and 2 from J; bases not matched to a gene: 5. This CDR3 comprises 15 residues. The CDR3 is CASSLGGGPYNEQFF. CDR3 nucleotide sequence: TGTGCCAGCAGCCTGGGCGGGGGTCCCTACAATGAGCAGTTCTTC.

The chain is built from TRBV28 and TRBJ1-5; D remains ambiguous. The CDR3 has 14 amino acids. CDR1 and CDR2 from the germline V gene are MDHEN and SYDVKM. V shed 0 bases and J shed 1 base, with 4 bases lying between them. The CDR3 reads CASSLWASNQPQHF. CDR3 nucleotides: TGTGCCAGCAGTTTATGGGCAAGCAATCAGCCCCAGCATTTT.